This T cell receptor (delta chain) was profiled in a study of gamma-delta T cells after stem cell transplantation. CDR3 length: 18 amino acids. The trim removed 1 base at V and 3 bases at J, leaving 18 bases unmatched. From germline, CDR1 is TVYSNPD and CDR2 GDNSRS (reference sequence). This clone was detected only a few times. TCRdb reprocessed the RT-PCR reads through CATT. The sample lists about 1,300 delta-chain clones, 3% to 4% occurring once. This chain joins TRDV3 and TRDJ1; 9 bases line up with TRDD3. The sequenced material came from gamma-delta T cells. The source is a human donor. It is not recorded whose cells these are; they may come from a transplant donor. The CDR3, as DNA: TGTGCCTTTAAGAGCTGGGGGATGAGTATCGTGGATCCCGATAAACTCATCTTT. As protein: CAFKSWGMSIVDPDKLIF.